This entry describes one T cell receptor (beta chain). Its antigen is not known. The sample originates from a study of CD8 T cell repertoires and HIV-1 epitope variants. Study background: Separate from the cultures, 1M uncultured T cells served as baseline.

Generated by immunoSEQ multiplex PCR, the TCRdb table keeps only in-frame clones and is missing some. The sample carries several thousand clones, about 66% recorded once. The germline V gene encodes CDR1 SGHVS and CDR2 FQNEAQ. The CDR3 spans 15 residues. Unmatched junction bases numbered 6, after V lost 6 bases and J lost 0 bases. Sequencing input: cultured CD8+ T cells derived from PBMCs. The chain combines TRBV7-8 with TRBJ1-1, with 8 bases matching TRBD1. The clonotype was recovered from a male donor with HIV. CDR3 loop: CASRPPGQVNTEAFF. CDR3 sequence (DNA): TGTGCCAGCAGGCCACCGGGACAGGTGAACACTGAAGCTTTCTTT.